This TCR beta chain was identified in a study of blood T cell repertoires in COVID-19. Study-level background: PBMCs, B-cell-depleted T cells, or T cells were the source of the cDNA or gDNA that made up the material.

In its sample, this clone was seen once. In the original analysis: Cell counts per sample came from amplifying reference gene primers. Using immunoSEQ multiplex PCR, the repertoire was profiled, and TCRdb retains in-frame clones only, with some absent. The V and J calls and clone size are taken from that table; D and trimming were inferred from the DNA. This table has a few hundred thousand clones, 85% to 90% appearing once. Germline V gene data show CDR1 as SEHNR and CDR2 as FQNEAQ (reference sequence). The V segment lost 5 bases and the J segment 1 base; nucleotides outside the gene matches: 14. The CDR3 totals 18 residues.

Sequencing input: peripheral blood. This clonotype was obtained from a woman aged 65 to 85 with active or convalescent COVID-19. The gene calls are TRBV7-9 and TRBJ2-7; 10 nucleotides match TRBD1. CDR3: CASSHGTEWGQGSYEQYF. CDR3 DNA sequence: TGTGCCAGCAGCCACGGGACGGAATGGGGACAGGGGTCCTACGAGCAGTACTTC. Based on the CDR3 plus reference TRBV7-9 and TRBJ2-7, the full variable domain is DTGVSQNPRHKITKRGQNVTFRCDPISEHNRLYWYRQTLGQGPEFLTYFQNEAQLEKSRLLSDRFSAERPKGSFSTLEIQRTEQGDSAMYLCASSHGTEWGQGSYEQYFGPGTRLTVT.